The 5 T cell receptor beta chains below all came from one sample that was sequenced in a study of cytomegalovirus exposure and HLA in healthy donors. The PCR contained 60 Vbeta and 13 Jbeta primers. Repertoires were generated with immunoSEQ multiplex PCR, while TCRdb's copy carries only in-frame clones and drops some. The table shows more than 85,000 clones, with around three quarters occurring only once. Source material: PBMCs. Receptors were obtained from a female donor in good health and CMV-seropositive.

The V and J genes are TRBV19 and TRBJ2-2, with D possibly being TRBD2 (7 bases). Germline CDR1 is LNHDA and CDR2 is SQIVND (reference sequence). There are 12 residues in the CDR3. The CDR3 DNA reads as TGTGCAGGGGGGGAAAGTGGCGGGGAGCTGTTTTTT. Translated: CAGGESGGELFF.

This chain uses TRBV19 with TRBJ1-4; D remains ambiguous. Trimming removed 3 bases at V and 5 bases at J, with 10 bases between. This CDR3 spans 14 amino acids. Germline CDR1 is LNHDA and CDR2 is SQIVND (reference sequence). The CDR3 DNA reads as TGTGCCAGTAGTATCCCCGTCGTCAATGAAAAACTGTTTTTT. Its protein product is CASSIPVVNEKLFF.

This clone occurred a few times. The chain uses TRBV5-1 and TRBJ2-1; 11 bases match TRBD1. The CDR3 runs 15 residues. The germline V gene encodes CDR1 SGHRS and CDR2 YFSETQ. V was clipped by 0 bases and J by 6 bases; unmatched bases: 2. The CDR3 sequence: CASSLAGTGGNEQFF. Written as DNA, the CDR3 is TGCGCCAGCAGCTTGGCAGGGACAGGGGGCAATGAGCAGTTCTTC.

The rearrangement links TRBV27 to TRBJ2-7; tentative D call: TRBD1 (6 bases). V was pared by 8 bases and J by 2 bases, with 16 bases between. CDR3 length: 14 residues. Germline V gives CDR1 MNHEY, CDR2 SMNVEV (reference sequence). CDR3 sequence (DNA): TGTGCCAGCGCCAACCGAGAGGGGGCCTACGAGCAGTACTTC. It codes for CASANREGAYEQYF.

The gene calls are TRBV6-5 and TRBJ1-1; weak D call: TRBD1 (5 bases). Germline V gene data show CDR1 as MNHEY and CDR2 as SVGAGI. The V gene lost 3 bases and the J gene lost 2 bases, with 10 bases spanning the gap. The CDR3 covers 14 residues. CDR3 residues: CASSYRGGNTEAFF. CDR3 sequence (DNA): TGTGCCAGCAGTTATAGGGGAGGAAACACTGAAGCTTTCTTT.